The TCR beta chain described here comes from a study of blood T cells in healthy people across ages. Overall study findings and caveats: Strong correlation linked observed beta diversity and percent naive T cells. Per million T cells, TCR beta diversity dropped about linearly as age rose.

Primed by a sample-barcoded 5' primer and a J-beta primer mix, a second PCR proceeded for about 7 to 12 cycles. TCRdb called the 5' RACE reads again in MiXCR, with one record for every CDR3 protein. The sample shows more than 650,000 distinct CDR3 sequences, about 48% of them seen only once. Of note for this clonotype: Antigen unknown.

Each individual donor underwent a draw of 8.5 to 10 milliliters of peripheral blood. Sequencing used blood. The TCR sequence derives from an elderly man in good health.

The CDR3 here is CASRNGQGGHTEAFF. The CDR3 bases are TGTGCCAGCAGGAATGGACAGGGGGGACACACTGAAGCTTTCTTT. The rearrangement joins TRBV2 to TRBJ1-1; 10 bases are shared with TRBD1. The CDR3 covers 15 residues. V gave up 6 bases and J gave up 3 bases; unmatched junction bases: 7. Germline CDR1 SNHLY, CDR2 FYNNEI. Full variable domain (rest looked up from reference TRBV2 and TRBJ1-1): EPEVTQTPSHQVTQMGQEVILRCVPISNHLYFYWYRQILGQKVEFLVSFYNNEISEKSEIFDDQFSVERPDGSNFTLKIRSTKLEDSAMYFCASRNGQGGHTEAFFGQGTRLTVV.